The entry that follows covers one T cell receptor beta chain sequence. Its target is not known. This record belongs to a study of somatic mutations in cytotoxic T cells in rheumatoid arthritis. Turning to the study itself: After diagnosis, patient blood (under 34 ml EDTA) was drawn right away, before any treatment was given.

Isolating CD4+ and CD8+ cells involved positive magnetic bead selection on an AutoMACS. Their purity was then checked by flow cytometry. Study-wide results and caveats: Rheumatoid arthritis patients were compared with age-matched healthy controls, and their CD8+ T-cell clonality did not differ significantly.

The CDR3 is 15 residues long. The V gene's germline CDR1 is MNHEY and CDR2 SMNVEV (reference sequence). The V gene end was trimmed by 3 bases and the J gene end by 4 bases; junction bases not matched to a gene: 8. In the authors' workflow: Rarely, patient CD8+ clones larger than 1% corresponded to published virus-specific TCRB sequences. TCRdb's table, derived via immunoSEQ multiplex PCR, lists solely in-frame clones and lacks some. V and J calls and clone size are copied from that table; D and trimming were computed from the DNA. This table holds about 23,000 clones, approximately 80% found once. The sequence was obtained from an adult with rheumatoid arthritis. The sample taken for sequencing was CD8+ T cells sorted from blood. This chain joins TRBV27 and TRBJ2-7; 8 bases align to TRBD2. The CDR3 DNA is TGTGCCAGCAGTTTTGGGAGTAGCGGGGCTTACGAGCAGTACTTC. This codes for CASSFGSSGAYEQYF.